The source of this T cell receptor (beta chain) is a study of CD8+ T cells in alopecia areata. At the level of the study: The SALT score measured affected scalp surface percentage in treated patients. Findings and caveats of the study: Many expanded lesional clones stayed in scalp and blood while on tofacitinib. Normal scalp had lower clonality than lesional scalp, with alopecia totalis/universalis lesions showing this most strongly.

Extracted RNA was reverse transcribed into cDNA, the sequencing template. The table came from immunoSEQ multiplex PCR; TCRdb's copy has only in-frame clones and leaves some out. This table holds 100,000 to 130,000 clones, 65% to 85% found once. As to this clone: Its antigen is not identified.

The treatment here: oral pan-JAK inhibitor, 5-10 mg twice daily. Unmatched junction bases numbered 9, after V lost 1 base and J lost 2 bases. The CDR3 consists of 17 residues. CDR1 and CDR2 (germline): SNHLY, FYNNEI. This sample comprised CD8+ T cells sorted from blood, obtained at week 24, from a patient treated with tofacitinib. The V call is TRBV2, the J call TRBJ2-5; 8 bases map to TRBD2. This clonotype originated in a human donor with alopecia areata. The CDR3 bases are TGTGCCAGCAGTGAAGTAGTGTTAGCGGGGTCACAAGAGACCCAGTACTTC. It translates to CASSEVVLAGSQETQYF.